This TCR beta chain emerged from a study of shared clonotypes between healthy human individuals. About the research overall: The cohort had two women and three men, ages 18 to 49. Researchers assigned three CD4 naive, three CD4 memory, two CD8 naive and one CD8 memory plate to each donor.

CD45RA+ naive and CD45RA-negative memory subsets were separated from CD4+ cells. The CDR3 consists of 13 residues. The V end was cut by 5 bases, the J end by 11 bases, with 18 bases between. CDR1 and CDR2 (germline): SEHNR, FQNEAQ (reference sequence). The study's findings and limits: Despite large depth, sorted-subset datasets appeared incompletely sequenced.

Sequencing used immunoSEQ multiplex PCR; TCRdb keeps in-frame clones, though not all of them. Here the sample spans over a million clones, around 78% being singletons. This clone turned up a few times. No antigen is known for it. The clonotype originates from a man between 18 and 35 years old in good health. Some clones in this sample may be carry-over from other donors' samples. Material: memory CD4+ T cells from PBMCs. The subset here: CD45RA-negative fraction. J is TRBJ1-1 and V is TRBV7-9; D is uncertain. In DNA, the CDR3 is TGTGCCAGCAGCCCCCGGGCCGCCCAATGGGCTTTCTTT. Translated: CASSPRAAQWAFF.